This T cell receptor beta chain emerged from a study of radiotherapy plus CTLA-4 blockade in lung cancer. Whole-study context: Among all patients, roughly 17% showed objective responses, while about 34% had disease control.

Study observations and caveats: The study found tumor-derived TCR clones expanded in blood after radiotherapy plus ipilimumab. Increased serum interferon-beta after radiation also reportedly predicted response strongly.

Sequencing used immunoSEQ multiplex PCR; TCRdb keeps in-frame clones, though not all of them. The sample shows 75,000 to 100,000 clones, almost 90% of them seen only once. As regards this clone: What it binds is not known.

The V and J ends lost 1 base and 0 bases respectively, with 14 bases between them. In germline, CDR1 is SGHNT, CDR2 YYREEE (reference sequence). CDR3 size: 16 residues. The sequenced sample was peripheral blood, obtained from a patient treated with radiotherapy plus ipilimumab. This receptor was taken from a human donor with non-small cell lung cancer that progressed on radiotherapy plus ipilimumab. V and J are TRBV5-4 and TRBJ2-7, with TRBD1 as a possible D gene (5 bases). CDR3 sequence reads: CASSLYRPYLSYEQYF. CDR3 sequence (DNA): TGTGCCAGCAGCTTGTACAGGCCGTACCTCTCCTACGAGCAGTACTTC. Full variable domain (outside the CDR3, taken from reference TRBV5-4 and TRBJ2-7): ETGVTQSPTHLIKTRGQQVTLRCSSQSGHNTVSWYQQALGQGPQFIFQYYREEENGRGNFPPRFSGLQFPNYSSELNVNALELDDSALYLCASSLYRPYLSYEQYFGPGTRLTVT.